These T cell receptor beta chains were read from a single sample in a study of post-analysis software for immune sequencing data. TCRdb re-derived calls from the PCR reads in MiXCR, one entry per CDR3 protein. This repertoire shows 500,000 to 600,000 distinct CDR3 sequences, roughly 40% found once; its top ten account for under 2%. Material for sequencing was blood. The receptor set was obtained from a girl aged 5 to 17 with multiple sclerosis. Each CDR3 is given with its conserved first and last residue. A D gene is named only where the DNA matches it firmly. Some rows mark clone size as missing; the rest say once, few, many or name a class of expanded clone.

J: TRBJ2-5
size: NA
V: TRBV5-1
D: TRBD2
DNA: TGCGCCAGCAGCTTCAACATAGGCGGGGGGTCAGGGGCCCAGTACTTC
CDR3: CASSFNIGGGSGAQYF

J: TRBJ1-5
size: NA
V: TRBV24-1
D: TRBD1
DNA: TGTGCCACCAGTGATCTCCGGGACAGACGTTATAGCAATCAGCCCCAGCATTTT
CDR3: CATSDLRDRRYSNQPQHF

J: TRBJ2-5
size: NA
V: TRBV3-1
D: NA
DNA: TGTGCCAGCAGCAGGAGCGGCCAAGAGACCCAGTACTTC
CDR3: CASSRSGQETQYF

J: TRBJ1-1
size: NA
V: TRBV12-3/TRBV12-4
D: NA
DNA: TGTGCCAGCAGTTTACTAGGGGAGGAAGCTTTCTTT
CDR3: CASSLLGEEAFF

J: TRBJ1-2
size: few
V: TRBV4-1
D: NA
DNA: TGCGCCAGCAGCCAAGGGGTAGAAGCTAACTATGGCTACACCTTC
CDR3: CASSQGVEANYGYTF

J: TRBJ2-3
size: once
V: TRBV6-8
D: NA
DNA: TGTGCCTCCCCGGGGACAGATACGCAGTATTTT
CDR3: CASPGTDTQYF

J: TRBJ2-5
size: NA
V: TRBV6-5
D: TRBD2
DNA: TGTGCCAGCAACCAGCGGGGCTGGGAGACCCAGTACTTC
CDR3: CASNQRGWETQYF

J: TRBJ1-2
size: NA
V: TRBV12-3/TRBV12-4
D: NA
DNA: TGTGCCAGCAGTTTAGGGGGAGATGACTACACCTTC
CDR3: CASSLGGDDYTF

J: TRBJ1-2
size: NA
V: TRBV20-1
D: NA
DNA: TGCAGTGCTAGAGATCAGAAACCGCCCAGTGGCTACACCTTC
CDR3: CSARDQKPPSGYTF

J: TRBJ1-1
size: NA
V: TRBV2
D: NA
DNA: TGTGCCAGCAGTGCCCTATCCACTGAAGCTTTCTTT
CDR3: CASSALSTEAFF

J: TRBJ2-7
size: NA
V: TRBV20-1
D: NA
DNA: TGCAGTGCCTACAGACTAGGGGGGGCCTACGAGCAGTACTTC
CDR3: CSAYRLGGAYEQYF

J: TRBJ2-7
size: NA
V: TRBV4-1
D: TRBD1
DNA: TGCGCCAGCAGCCTTCAGGGGGCATCGTCCTACGAGCAGTACTTC
CDR3: CASSLQGASSYEQYF

J: TRBJ2-7
size: NA
V: TRBV20-1
D: NA
DNA: TGCAGTGCTAGAGGAGCGGAGACGAGACCCTACGAGCAGTACTTC
CDR3: CSARGAETRPYEQYF

J: TRBJ2-6
size: NA
V: TRBV12-3/TRBV12-4
D: TRBD1
DNA: TGTGCCAGCACTCGGACAGGGGCTTTCTCTGGGGCCAACGTCCTGACTTTC
CDR3: CASTRTGAFSGANVLTF

J: TRBJ2-5
size: NA
V: TRBV6-2/TRBV6-3
D: NA
DNA: TGTGCCAGCAGACGTTCCCCGGGACTCCGCCAAGAGACCCAGTACTTC
CDR3: CASRRSPGLRQETQYF

J: TRBJ2-7
size: NA
V: TRBV2
D: TRBD1
DNA: TGTGCCAGCAGCCAGACAGGGGATACGTCCTACGAGCAGTACTTC
CDR3: CASSQTGDTSYEQYF

J: TRBJ2-1
size: NA
V: TRBV12-3/TRBV12-4
D: TRBD2
DNA: TGTGCCAGCAGTTTAGCGGGGACTAGCGGTAGCTCCTACAATGAGCAGTTCTTC
CDR3: CASSLAGTSGSSYNEQFF

J: TRBJ2-5
size: NA
V: TRBV20-1
D: TRBD2
DNA: TGCAGTGCTTGGACTAGCGGGAGGTACCAAGAGACCCAGTACTTC
CDR3: CSAWTSGRYQETQYF

J: TRBJ2-2
size: few
V: TRBV5-6
D: TRBD2
DNA: TGTGCCAGCAGCGCCCGGACTAGCGGGGAGACGAACACCGGGGAGCTGTTTTTT
CDR3: CASSARTSGETNTGELFF

J: TRBJ1-2
size: NA
V: TRBV14
D: TRBD1
DNA: TGTGCCAGCAGCCAGTCCAGGGGGCTAGCCTATGGCCACACCTTC
CDR3: CASSQSRGLAYGHTF

J: TRBJ2-3
size: few
V: TRBV7-3
D: NA
DNA: TGTGCCAGCAGCTTCCCCGGAACAGATACGCAGTATTTT
CDR3: CASSFPGTDTQYF

J: TRBJ2-1
size: NA
V: TRBV12-3/TRBV12-4
D: TRBD2
DNA: TGTGCCAGCAGTTTCGGCGGGAGGTCCCACAATGAGCAGTTCTTC
CDR3: CASSFGGRSHNEQFF

J: TRBJ2-7
size: NA
V: TRBV7-9
D: TRBD1
DNA: TGTGCCAGCAGCTTAGCAGGACAGGGGGCGAAGGAGCAGTACTTC
CDR3: CASSLAGQGAKEQYF

J: TRBJ1-1
size: NA
V: TRBV29-1
D: NA
DNA: TGCAGCGTTCACCGGACAGTTATGAACACTGAAGCTTTCTTT
CDR3: CSVHRTVMNTEAFF

J: TRBJ1-5
size: NA
V: TRBV6-5
D: TRBD1
DNA: TGTGCCAGCAGTCCTTGGGGACAGGCAGGTAATCAGCCCCAGCATTTT
CDR3: CASSPWGQAGNQPQHF

J: TRBJ1-2
size: few
V: TRBV15
D: TRBD1
DNA: TGTGCCACCAGCGACCACAGGGGGCGGAGGGATGGCTACACCTTC
CDR3: CATSDHRGRRDGYTF

J: TRBJ2-5
size: few
V: TRBV15
D: TRBD2
DNA: TGTGCCACAAGATTTAGCGGGGGGCAAGAGACCCAGTACTTC
CDR3: CATRFSGGQETQYF

J: TRBJ2-5
size: few
V: TRBV12-3/TRBV12-4
D: NA
DNA: TGTGCCAGCAGCGCAACAGGGAGGGGAGAGACCCAGTACTTC
CDR3: CASSATGRGETQYF